Listed here is a single T cell receptor beta chain. The sample belongs to a study of control samples from healthy donors and cancer patients. After removal of 7 bases from V and 2 bases from J, the junction contained 16 bases not matched to a gene. From germline, CDR1 is SGHVS and CDR2 FQNEAQ. This CDR3 spans 19 amino acids. Measured with immunoSEQ multiplex PCR; TCRdb has only the in-frame clones, and not every one. The sample has tens of thousands of clones; approximately 89% are singletons. Sequencing was done on a sample of blood. The receptor was isolated from a woman aged 25 to 45 in good health. V and J are TRBV7-8 and TRBJ2-3, with 12 bases lining up with TRBD2. The CDR3 loop is CASIPLILAGGPATDTQYF. For the CDR3, the DNA is TGTGCCAGCATCCCTCTTATTCTAGCGGGAGGGCCTGCCACAGATACGCAGTATTTT. Complete variable domain (other parts from reference TRBV7-8 and TRBJ2-3): GAGVSQSPRYKVAKRGQDVALRCDPISGHVSLFWYQQALGQGPEFLTYFQNEAQLDKSGLPSDRFFAERPEGSVSTLKIQRTQQEDSAVYLCASIPLILAGGPATDTQYFGPGTRLTVL.